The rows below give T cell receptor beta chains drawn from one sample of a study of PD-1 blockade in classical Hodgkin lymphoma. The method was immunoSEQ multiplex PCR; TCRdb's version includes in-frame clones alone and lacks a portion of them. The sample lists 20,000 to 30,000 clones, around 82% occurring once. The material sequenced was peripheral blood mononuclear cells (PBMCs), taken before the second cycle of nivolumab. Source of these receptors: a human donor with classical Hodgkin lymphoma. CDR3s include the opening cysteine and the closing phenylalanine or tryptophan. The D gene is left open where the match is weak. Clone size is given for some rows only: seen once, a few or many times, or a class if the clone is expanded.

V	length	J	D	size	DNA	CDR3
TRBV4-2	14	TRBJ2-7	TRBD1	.	TGTGCCAGCAGCCAAGGGACAGGGGGCCGGCCCCAGTACTTC	CASSQGTGGRPQYF
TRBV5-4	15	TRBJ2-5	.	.	TGTGCCAGCAGCCCCGGACTCGCCCCCTCCGAGACCCAGTACTTC	CASSPGLAPSETQYF
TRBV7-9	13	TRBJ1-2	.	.	TGTGCCAGCAGCTTAGCCAGGAACTATGGCTACACCTTC	CASSLARNYGYTF
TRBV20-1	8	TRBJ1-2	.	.	TGCAGTTCTAATGGCTACACCTTC	CSSNGYTF
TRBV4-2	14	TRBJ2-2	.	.	TGTGCCAGCAGCCAAGATCTGACTGGCGGGGAGCTGTTTTTT	CASSQDLTGGELFF
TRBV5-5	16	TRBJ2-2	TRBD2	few	TGTGCCAGCAGCTTTCCGGGACTACCCTACACCGGGGAGCTGTTTTTT	CASSFPGLPYTGELFF
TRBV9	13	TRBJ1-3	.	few	TGTGCCAGCAGCGTAGAGGGTGGAAACACCATATATTTT	CASSVEGGNTIYF
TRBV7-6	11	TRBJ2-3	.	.	TGTGCCAGCAGGGGGGCAGATACGCAGTATTTT	CASRGADTQYF
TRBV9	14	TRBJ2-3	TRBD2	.	TGTGCCAGCAGCGAAAGCGGGGGAGCAGATACGCAGTATTTT	CASSESGGADTQYF
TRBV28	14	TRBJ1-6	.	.	TGTGCCAGCAGTTTAGGTACCGTTCCCAGGACCCTCCACTTT	CASSLGTVPRTLHF
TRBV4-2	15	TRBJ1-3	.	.	TGTGCCAGCAGCCGACGACAGTTCTCTGGAAACACCATATATTTT	CASSRRQFSGNTIYF
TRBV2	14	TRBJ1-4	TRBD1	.	TGTGCCAGCACCTGGGGACAGGGGTCGGAAAAACTGTTTTTT	CASTWGQGSEKLFF
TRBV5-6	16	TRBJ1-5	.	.	TGTGCCAGCAGCTTGTTACAGGGCCCGGTAGACCAGCCCCAGCATTTT	CASSLLQGPVDQPQHF
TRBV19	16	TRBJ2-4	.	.	TGTGCCAGTAGTCCCTGGGAGGCCTTAGCCAAAAACATTCAGTACTTC	CASSPWEALAKNIQYF
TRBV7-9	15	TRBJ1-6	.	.	TGTGCCAGCAGCCAGACCGGAACAGGGTTTTCACCCCTCCACTTT	CASSQTGTGFSPLHF
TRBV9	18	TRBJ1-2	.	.	TGTGCCAGCAGCGCCTTCCTCGGGCGCCAGCCACTCAACTATGGCTACACCTTC	CASSAFLGRQPLNYGYTF
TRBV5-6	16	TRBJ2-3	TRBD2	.	TGTGCCAGCAGTTTCCTGGGGGAGGGAGGCACAGATACGCAGTATTTT	CASSFLGEGGTDTQYF
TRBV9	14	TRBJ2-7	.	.	TGTGCCAGCACCGAAGGGGGGGAGGGGGACGAGCAGTACTTC	CASTEGGEGDEQYF
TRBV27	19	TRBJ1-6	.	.	TGTGCCAGCAGCTCTAAACTAAGGACAGTCTCCGATTATAATTCACCCCTCCACTTT	CASSSKLRTVSDYNSPLHF
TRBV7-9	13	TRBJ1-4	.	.	TGTGCCAGCAGCCCCGCCAGCCGAGAAAAACTGTTTTTT	CASSPASREKLFF
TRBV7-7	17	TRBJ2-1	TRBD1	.	TGTGCTAGCAGCTTGGGGACAGGGCCCGGGAAGTGGGTTGAGCAGTTCTTC	CASSLGTGPGKWVEQFF
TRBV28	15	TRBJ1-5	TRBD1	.	TGTGCCAGCAGAGACTTGGACAGGGAATATCAGCCCCAGCATTTT	CASRDLDREYQPQHF
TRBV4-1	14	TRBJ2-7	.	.	TGCGCCAGCAGCCAAGACTTACAGGGCCTTGGGCAGTACTTC	CASSQDLQGLGQYF
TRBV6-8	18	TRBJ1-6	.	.	TGTGCCAGCAGTTACCTGGAACTACAGGAGAACTATAATTCACCCCTCCACTTT	CASSYLELQENYNSPLHF
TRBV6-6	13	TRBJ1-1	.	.	TGTGCCAGCACCCCTGGAGGGGGCACTGAAGCTTTCTTT	CASTPGGGTEAFF
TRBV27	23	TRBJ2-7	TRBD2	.	TGTGCCAGCAGTCTCGGGGGGGCGGTCCCCCCAGAGCTGGATGAGCAAAGCTCCTACGAGCAGTACTTC	CASSLGGAVPPELDEQSSYEQYF
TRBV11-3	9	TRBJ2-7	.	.	TGTGCCCCTCGGGGGCAACAGTACTTC	CAPRGQQYF
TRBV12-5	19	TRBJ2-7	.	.	TGTGCTAGTGGTTTGGTAAACGCTCCCCGACAGGTACCCTCCTACGAGCAGTACTTC	CASGLVNAPRQVPSYEQYF
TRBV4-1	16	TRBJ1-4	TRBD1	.	TGCGCCAGCAGCCAAGAAATCAGGGGGCGAGGTGAAAAACTGTTTTTT	CASSQEIRGRGEKLFF
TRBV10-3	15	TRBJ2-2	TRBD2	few	TGTGCCATCAGCGTAGCGGGGGGGGACACCGGGGAGCTGTTTTTT	CAISVAGGDTGELFF
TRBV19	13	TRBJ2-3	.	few	TGTGCCAGTAGGGTCGAGGGCACAGATACGCAGTATTTT	CASRVEGTDTQYF
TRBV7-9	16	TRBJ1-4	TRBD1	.	TGTGCCAGCAGCTTACGAGACAGGGGGCCTTTTGAAAAACTGTTTTTT	CASSLRDRGPFEKLFF
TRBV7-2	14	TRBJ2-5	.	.	TGTGCCAGCAGTCCCCTTAACAGGGAAGAGACCCAGTACTTC	CASSPLNREETQYF
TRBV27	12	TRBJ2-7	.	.	TGTGCCAGCAGTTCCAGGTCCTACGAGCAGTACTTC	CASSSRSYEQYF
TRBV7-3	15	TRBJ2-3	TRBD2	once	TGTGCCAGCAGCCCTCTAGCGGGGGACGCAGATACGCAGTATTTT	CASSPLAGDADTQYF
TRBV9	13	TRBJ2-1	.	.	TGTGCCAGCAGCGAGGGTTTCGGCAATGAGCAGTTCTTC	CASSEGFGNEQFF
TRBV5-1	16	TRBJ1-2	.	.	TGCGCCAGCAGCGCTCCTTACAGGGAGGGTTGGTATGGCTACACCTTC	CASSAPYREGWYGYTF
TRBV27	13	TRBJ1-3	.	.	TGTGCCAGCAGTTTATCGACTGGAAACACCATATATTTT	CASSLSTGNTIYF